A single sample gave rise to the 3 T cell receptor beta chains below, sequenced in a study of identical twins. TCRdb analysed the 5' RACE reads with MiXCR anew, one entry per CDR3 protein. The table lists 250,000 to 350,000 distinct CDR3 sequences, roughly 9.7% of them singletons. The same sample was also used in a study of yellow fever vaccine responses in identical twins.

Sequenced sample: CD8+ T cells sorted from blood. The receptors come from a woman aged 18-30 years in good health.

The table lists this clonotype with many counts. The chain uses TRBV9 and TRBJ2-3; D is tentatively TRBD1 or TRBD2 (5 bases each). Trimming left V 3 bases short and J 8 bases short, with 10 bases between. Germline CDR1 is SGDLS and CDR2 is YYNGEE. The CDR3 consists of 12 residues. Here the CDR3 reads CASSGGGGTQYF. The CDR3 region has the DNA TGTGCCAGCAGCGGAGGTGGGGGTACGCAGTATTTT.

The sample holds many counts of this clonotype. The chain is built from TRBV25-1 and TRBJ2-7, with D unresolved. Per germline, CDR1 MGHDK and CDR2 SYGVNS. This CDR3 has 13 residues. Trimming shortened V by 3 bases and J by 4 bases, and 10 bases separated the two germline ends. This CDR3 reads CASSEASKYEQYF. The DNA of the CDR3 is TGTGCCAGCAGTGAGGCGTCCAAATACGAGCAGTACTTC.

This clonotype was detected a few times. V is TRBV11-1 and J is TRBJ2-7; D tentatively reads TRBD1 or TRBD2 (5 bases each). CDR3 length: 16 amino acids. CDR1 SGHAT and CDR2 FQDESV come from the germline V gene (reference sequence). The V end was cut by 0 bases, the J end by 2 bases, with 14 bases between. The chain's CDR3 is CASSLAVGDGTYEQYF. CDR3 nucleotides: TGTGCCAGCAGCTTAGCGGTCGGGGACGGGACCTACGAGCAGTACTTC.